This is a list of T cell receptor beta chains from one sample in a study of blood T cell repertoires in COVID-19. Assay: immunoSEQ multiplex PCR; the TCRdb copy retains only in-frame clones and omits some. The sample comprises approximately 82,000 clones, 82% of which are singletons, and around 7.2% rests with the top ten. The sequenced sample consisted of peripheral blood. The origin of the receptors is a middle-aged man with active or convalescent COVID-19. Both conserved end residues are part of each CDR3.

V,J,CDR3
TRBV7-2,TRBJ1-1,CASSTDREAEAFF
TRBV12-3/TRBV12-4,TRBJ2-3,CASSLGEADTQYF
TRBV30,TRBJ2-7,CAWREPGTGLYEQYF
TRBV2,TRBJ2-1,CASSQGANEQFF
TRBV18,TRBJ1-4,CASSLNDREGEKLFF
TRBV21-1,TRBJ1-5,CASSKHLGTAAGNQPQHF
TRBV2,TRBJ1-2,CASSSAGGYYGYTF
TRBV19,TRBJ2-2,CASSAQPAVQTGELFF
TRBV3-1/TRBV3-2,TRBJ2-1,CASSQDLERGGNEQFF
TRBV24-1,TRBJ2-4,CATSGGSTDNTKNIQYF
TRBV5-5,TRBJ2-7,CASSLVAGGSYEQYF
TRBV7-2,TRBJ2-2,CASSLAGTGTGELFF
TRBV28,TRBJ1-2,CASRPQGTYGYTF
TRBV30,TRBJ2-5,CAWSTTGSKTQYF
TRBV6-5,TRBJ1-6,CASSYIGEGEISPLHF
TRBV6-2/TRBV6-3,TRBJ2-3,CASSSQGDTQYF
TRBV28,TRBJ1-2,CASKRGQVTSGYGYTF
TRBV28,TRBJ1-4,CASSLETGINEKLFF
TRBV23-1,TRBJ1-1,CASSRFLGTGGGTEAFF
TRBV6-6,TRBJ1-1,CASRIGTGSSEAFF
TRBV28,TRBJ1-5,CASSQNNQPQHF
TRBV15,TRBJ2-1,CATSRDGRGLNNEQFF
TRBV12-3/TRBV12-4,TRBJ1-5,CASSLTGPQPQHF
TRBV7-6,TRBJ2-3,CASSSRDSSTDTQYF
TRBV19,TRBJ2-1,CASSFQGANNEQFF
TRBV7-2,TRBJ1-5,CASSLTRQPQHF
TRBV20-1,TRBJ1-1,CSARARQGTFF
TRBV5-1,TRBJ1-6,CASSPEGWTVNSPLHF
TRBV10-1,TRBJ1-1,CASSESKAGGSEAFF
TRBV6-5,TRBJ2-2,CASLAQNTGELFF
TRBV7-2,TRBJ2-3,CASSFQRGAIDTQYF
TRBV19,TRBJ2-1,CASSIQGYNEQFF
TRBV25-1,TRBJ1-4,CASSAQGAPNEKLFF
TRBV6-5,TRBJ2-2,CATPFLGVNTGELFF
TRBV5-1,TRBJ2-2,CASSPSEGDENTGELFF
TRBV28,TRBJ2-1,CASRTGGNPYNEQFF
TRBV25-1,TRBJ1-1,CASSDERGGAEAFF
TRBV30,TRBJ2-7,CALLGHPPLSYEQYF
TRBV9,TRBJ2-1,CASSISEGQHNEQFF
TRBV10-1,TRBJ2-3,CASSEPSTDTQYF
TRBV7-9,TRBJ2-3,CASSPSGVSTDTQYF
TRBV30,TRBJ2-1,CAWSSGQGNNEQFF
TRBV6-5,TRBJ2-5,CASRTTGTETQYF
TRBV10-3,TRBJ1-5,CAISGTGDGNQPQHF
TRBV27,TRBJ1-4,CASSSNEKLFF
TRBV7-9,TRBJ2-1,CASRQGNTYNEQFF
TRBV11-2,TRBJ2-7,CASSSGGLSYEQYF
TRBV28,TRBJ1-4,CASRPGGLGEKLFF
TRBV7-9,TRBJ1-2,CASSSTGQGERIDGYTF
TRBV19,TRBJ2-5,CASSGQGALQETQYF
TRBV4-2,TRBJ1-2,CASSQDEGDYGYTF
TRBV6-1,TRBJ1-4,CASSDGQGVVKLFF
TRBV16,TRBJ2-7,CASSGQGYEQYF